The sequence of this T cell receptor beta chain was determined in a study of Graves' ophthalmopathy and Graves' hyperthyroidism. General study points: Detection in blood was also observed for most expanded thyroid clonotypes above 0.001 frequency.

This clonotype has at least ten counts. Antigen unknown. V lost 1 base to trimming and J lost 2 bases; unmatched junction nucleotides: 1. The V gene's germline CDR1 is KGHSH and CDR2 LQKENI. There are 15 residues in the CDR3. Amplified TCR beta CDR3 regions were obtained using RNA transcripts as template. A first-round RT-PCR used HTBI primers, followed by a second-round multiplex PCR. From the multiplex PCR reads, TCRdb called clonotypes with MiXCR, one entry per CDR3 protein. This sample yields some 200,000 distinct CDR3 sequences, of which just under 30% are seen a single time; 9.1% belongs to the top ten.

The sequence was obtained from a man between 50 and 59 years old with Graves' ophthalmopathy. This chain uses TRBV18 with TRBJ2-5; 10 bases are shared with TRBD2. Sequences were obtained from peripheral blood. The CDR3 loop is CASSPLAGGQETQYF. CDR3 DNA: TGTGCCAGCTCACCACTAGCGGGAGGACAAGAGACCCAGTACTTC.